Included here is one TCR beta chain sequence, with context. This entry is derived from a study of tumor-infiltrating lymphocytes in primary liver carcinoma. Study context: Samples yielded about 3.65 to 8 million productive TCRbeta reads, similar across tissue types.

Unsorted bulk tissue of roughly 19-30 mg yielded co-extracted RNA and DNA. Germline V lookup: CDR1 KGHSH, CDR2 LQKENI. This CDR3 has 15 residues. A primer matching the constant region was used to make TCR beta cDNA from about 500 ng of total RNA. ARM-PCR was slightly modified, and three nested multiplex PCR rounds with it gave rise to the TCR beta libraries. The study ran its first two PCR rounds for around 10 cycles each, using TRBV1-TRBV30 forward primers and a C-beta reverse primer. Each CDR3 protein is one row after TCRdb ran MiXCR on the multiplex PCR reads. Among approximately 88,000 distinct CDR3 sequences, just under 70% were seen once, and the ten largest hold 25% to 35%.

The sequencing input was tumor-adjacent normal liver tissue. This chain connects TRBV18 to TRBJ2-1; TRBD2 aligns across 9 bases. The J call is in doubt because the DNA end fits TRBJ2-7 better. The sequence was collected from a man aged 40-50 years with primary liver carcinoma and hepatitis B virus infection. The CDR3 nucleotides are TGTGCCAGCTCCAGGGAGCGGGAGGTCGTGGATGAGCAGTACTTC. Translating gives CASSREREVVDEQYF.